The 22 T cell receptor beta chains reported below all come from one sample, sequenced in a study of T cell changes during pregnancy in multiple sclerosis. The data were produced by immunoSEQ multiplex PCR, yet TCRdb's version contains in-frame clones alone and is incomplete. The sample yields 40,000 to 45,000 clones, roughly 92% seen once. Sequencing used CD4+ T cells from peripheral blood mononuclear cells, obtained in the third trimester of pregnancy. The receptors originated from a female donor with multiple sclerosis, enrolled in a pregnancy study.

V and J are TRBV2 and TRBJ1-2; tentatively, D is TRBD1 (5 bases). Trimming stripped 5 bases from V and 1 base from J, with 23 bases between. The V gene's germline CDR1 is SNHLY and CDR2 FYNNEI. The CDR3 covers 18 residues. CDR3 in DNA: TGTGCCAGCAGTCGGAGGGAGCCCACAGGAATTGTTAACTATGGCTACACCTTC. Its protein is CASSRREPTGIVNYGYTF.

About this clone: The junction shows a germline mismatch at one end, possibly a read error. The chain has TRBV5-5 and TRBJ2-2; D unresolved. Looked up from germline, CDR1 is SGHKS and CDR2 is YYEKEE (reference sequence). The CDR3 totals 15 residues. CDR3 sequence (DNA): TGTGCCAGCAGCCCGACAAGTTTCCCCACCCGGGAGCTGTTTTTT. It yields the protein CASSPTSFPTRELFF.

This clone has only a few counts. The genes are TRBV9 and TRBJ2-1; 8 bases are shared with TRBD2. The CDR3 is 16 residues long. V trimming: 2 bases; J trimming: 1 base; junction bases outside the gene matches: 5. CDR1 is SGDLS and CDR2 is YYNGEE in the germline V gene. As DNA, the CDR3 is TGTGCCAGCAGCGTCCGGAGCGGGAGTTCCTACAATGAGCAGTTCTTC. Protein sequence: CASSVRSGSSYNEQFF.

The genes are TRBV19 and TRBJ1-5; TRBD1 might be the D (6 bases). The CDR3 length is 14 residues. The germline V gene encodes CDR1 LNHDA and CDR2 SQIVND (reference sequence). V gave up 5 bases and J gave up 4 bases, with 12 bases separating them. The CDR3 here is CASSFRQENQPQHF. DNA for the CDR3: TGTGCCAGTAGTTTCCGACAGGAAAATCAGCCCCAGCATTTT. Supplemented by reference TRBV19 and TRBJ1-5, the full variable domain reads DGGITQSPKYLFRKEGQNVTLSCEQNLNHDAMYWYRQDPGQGLRLIYYSQIVNDFQKGDIAEGYSVSREKKESFPLTVTSAQKNPTAFYLCASSFRQENQPQHFGDGTRLSIL.

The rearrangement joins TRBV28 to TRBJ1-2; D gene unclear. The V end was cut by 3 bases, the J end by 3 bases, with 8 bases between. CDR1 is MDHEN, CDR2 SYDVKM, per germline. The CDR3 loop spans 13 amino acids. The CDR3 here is CASSFGQHYGYTF. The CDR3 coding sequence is TGTGCCAGCAGTTTTGGGCAGCACTATGGCTACACCTTC.

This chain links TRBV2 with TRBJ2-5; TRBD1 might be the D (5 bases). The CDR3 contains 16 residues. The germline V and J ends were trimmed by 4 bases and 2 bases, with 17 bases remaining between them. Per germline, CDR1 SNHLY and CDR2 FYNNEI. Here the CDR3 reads CASSVIQGARQETQYF. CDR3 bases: TGTGCCAGCAGTGTAATCCAGGGTGCTCGGCAAGAGACCCAGTACTTC.

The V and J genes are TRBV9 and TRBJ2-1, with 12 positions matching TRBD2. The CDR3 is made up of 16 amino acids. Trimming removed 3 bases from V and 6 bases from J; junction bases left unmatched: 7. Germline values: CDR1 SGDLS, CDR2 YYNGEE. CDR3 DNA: TGTGCCAGCAGCGCCCTTACTAGCGGGGGGACCAATGAGCAGTTCTTC. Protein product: CASSALTSGGTNEQFF.

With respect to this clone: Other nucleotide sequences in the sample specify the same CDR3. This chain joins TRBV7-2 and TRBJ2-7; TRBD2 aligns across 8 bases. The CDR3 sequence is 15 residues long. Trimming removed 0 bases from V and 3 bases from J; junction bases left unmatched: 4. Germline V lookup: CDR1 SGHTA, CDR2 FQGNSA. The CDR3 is CASSLASGAHYEQYF. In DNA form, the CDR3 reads TGTGCCAGCAGCTTAGCTAGCGGGGCCCACTACGAGCAGTACTTC.

CDR3 nucleotides: TGTGCCAGCAGCTTAGGGACAGTCTCCCCCGGGGAGCTGTTTTTT. As protein: CASSLGTVSPGELFF. The gene calls are TRBV11-3 and TRBJ2-2; D is perhaps TRBD1 (6 bases). The CDR3 spans 15 residues. Germline CDR1 and CDR2: SGHNT and YENEEA. Trimming shortened V by 1 base and J by 6 bases, and 12 bases separated the two germline ends.

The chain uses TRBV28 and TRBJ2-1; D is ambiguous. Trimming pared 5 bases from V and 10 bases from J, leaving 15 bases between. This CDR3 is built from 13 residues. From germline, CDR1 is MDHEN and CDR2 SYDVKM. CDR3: CASSTTLGNEQFF. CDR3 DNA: TGTGCCAGCAGTACAACCCTAGGAAACGAGCAGTTCTTC.

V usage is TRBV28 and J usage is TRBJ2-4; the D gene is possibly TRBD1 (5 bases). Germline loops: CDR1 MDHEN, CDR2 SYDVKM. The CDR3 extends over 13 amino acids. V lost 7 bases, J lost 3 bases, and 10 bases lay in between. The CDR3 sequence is CASTPQGKNIQYF. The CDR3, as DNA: TGTGCCAGCACCCCCCAGGGCAAAAACATTCAGTACTTC.

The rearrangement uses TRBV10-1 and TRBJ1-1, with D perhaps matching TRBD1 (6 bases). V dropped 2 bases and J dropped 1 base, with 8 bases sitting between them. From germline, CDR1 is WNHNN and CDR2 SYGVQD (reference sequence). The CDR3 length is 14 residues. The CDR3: CASSEPDRNTEAFF. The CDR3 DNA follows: TGCGCCAGCAGTGAGCCGGACAGGAACACTGAAGCTTTCTTT.

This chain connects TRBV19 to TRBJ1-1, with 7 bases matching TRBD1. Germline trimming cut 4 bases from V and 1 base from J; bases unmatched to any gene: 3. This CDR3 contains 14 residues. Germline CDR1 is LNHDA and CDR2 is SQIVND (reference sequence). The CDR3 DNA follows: TGTGCCAGTAGTAGCTGGACAGGGAACACTGAAGCTTTCTTT. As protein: CASSSWTGNTEAFF.

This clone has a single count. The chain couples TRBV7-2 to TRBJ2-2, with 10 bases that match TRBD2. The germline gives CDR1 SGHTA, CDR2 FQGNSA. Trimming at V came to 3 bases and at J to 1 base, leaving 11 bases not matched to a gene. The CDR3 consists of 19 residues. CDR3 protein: CASSFRGGSGRRNTGELFF. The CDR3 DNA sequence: TGTGCCAGCAGCTTTAGGGGAGGTAGCGGGAGGCGGAACACCGGGGAGCTGTTTTTT.

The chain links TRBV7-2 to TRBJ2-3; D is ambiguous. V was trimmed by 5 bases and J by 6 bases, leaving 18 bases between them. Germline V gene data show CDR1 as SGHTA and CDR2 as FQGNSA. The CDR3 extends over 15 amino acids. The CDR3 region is CASSPLVGSSDTQYF. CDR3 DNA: TGTGCCAGCAGCCCCTTAGTGGGCTCTTCGGATACGCAGTATTTT.

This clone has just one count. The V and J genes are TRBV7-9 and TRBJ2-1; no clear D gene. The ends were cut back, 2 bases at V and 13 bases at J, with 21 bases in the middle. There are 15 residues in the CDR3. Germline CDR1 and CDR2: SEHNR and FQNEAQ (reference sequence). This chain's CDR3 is CASSLNAAMLIGQFF. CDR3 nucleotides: TGTGCCAGCAGCTTAAATGCGGCTATGCTTATAGGACAGTTCTTC.

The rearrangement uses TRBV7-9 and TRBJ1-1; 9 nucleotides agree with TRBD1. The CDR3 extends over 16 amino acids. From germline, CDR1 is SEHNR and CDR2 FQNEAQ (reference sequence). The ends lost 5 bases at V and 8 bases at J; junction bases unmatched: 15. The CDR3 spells CASSPYWTGDNMEAFF. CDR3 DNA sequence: TGTGCCAGCAGCCCCTACTGGACAGGGGACAACATGGAAGCTTTCTTT.

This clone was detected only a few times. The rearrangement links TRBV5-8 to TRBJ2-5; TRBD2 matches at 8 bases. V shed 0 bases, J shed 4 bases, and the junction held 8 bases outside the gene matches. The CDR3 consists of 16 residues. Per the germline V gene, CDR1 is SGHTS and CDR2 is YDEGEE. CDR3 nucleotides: TGTGCCAGCAGCTTGGCCGGGGGGGGGCGAGGAGAGACCCAGTACTTC. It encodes CASSLAGGGRGETQYF.

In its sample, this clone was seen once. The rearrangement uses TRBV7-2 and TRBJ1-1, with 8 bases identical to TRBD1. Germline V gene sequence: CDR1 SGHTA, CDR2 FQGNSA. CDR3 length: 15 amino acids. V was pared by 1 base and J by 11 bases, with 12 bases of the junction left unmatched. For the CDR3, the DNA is TGTGCCAGCAGCTTAGGGACAGGGACGGTAAAGGGGGCTTTCTTT. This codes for CASSLGTGTVKGAFF.

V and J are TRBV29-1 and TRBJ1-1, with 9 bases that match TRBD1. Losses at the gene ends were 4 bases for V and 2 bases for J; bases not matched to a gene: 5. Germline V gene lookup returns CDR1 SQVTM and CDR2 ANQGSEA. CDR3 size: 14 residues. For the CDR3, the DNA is TGCAGCGTTGCTTTACAGGGGGCAAACACTGAAGCTTTCTTT. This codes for CSVALQGANTEAFF.

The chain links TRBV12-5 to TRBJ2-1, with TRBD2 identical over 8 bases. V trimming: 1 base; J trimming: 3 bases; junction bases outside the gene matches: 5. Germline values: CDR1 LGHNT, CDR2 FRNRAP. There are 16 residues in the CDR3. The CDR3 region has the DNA TGTGCTAGTGGTTTGGCCCGACTAGCGCTCTACAATGAGCAGTTCTTC. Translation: CASGLARLALYNEQFF.

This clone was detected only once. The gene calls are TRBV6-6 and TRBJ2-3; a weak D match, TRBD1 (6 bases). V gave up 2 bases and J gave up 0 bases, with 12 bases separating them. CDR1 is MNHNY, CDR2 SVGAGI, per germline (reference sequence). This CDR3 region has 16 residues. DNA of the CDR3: TGTGCCAGCAGTTACAGGACAGCCGATAGCACAGATACGCAGTATTTT. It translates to CASSYRTADSTDTQYF.